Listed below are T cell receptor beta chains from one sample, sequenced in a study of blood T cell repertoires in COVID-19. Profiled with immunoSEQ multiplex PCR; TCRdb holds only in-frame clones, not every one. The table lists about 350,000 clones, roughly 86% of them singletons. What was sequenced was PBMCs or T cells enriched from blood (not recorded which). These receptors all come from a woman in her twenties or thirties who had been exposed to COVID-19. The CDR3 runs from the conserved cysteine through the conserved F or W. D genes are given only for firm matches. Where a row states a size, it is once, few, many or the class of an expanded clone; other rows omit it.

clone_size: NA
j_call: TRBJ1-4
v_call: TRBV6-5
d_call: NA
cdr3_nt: TGTGCCAGCACCCCGGGGGGCAGGGCCGATGAAAAACTGTTTTTT
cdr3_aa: CASTPGGRADEKLFF

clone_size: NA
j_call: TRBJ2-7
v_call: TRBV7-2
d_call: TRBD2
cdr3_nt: TGTGCCAGCAGCCCGGGGGGACTAGCCGGCTACGAGCAGTACTTC
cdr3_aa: CASSPGGLAGYEQYF

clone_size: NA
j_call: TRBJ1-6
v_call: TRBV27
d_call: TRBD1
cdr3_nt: TGTGCCAGCAGTCCGCCGACAGGGAGGAGCTCACCCCTCCACTTT
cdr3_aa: CASSPPTGRSSPLHF

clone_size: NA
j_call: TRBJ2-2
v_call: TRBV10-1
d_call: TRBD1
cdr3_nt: TGCGCCAGCAGTGAAAGGACAGGGGACACCGGGGAGCTGTTTTTT
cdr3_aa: CASSERTGDTGELFF

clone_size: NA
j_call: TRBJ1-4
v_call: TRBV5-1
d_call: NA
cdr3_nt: TGCGCCAGCAGCTTGGGAGGACAAACTAATGAAAAACTGTTTTTT
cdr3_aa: CASSLGGQTNEKLFF

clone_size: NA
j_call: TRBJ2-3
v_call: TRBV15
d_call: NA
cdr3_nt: TGTGCCACCAGCAAGCTGTCCCAAACAGATACGCAGTATTTT
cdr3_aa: CATSKLSQTDTQYF

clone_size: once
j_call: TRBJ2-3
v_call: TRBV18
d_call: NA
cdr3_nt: TGTGCCAGCTCACCAGGTGGACAGAGCACAGATACGCAGTATTTT
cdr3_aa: CASSPGGQSTDTQYF

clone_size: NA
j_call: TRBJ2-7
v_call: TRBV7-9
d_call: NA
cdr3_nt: TGTGCCAGCAGCGATCTTAAACGGTTTTCCTACGAGCAGTACTTC
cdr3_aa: CASSDLKRFSYEQYF

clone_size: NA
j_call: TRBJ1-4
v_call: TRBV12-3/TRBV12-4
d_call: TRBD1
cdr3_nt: TGTGCCAGCAGAACGACAGGGAGGGAAAAACTGTTTTTT
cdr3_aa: CASRTTGREKLFF

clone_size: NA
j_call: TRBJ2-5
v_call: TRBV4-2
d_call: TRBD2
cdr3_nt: TGTGCCAGCAGCCAAGGGGAGGGATTTCAAGAGACCCAGTACTTC
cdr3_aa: CASSQGEGFQETQYF

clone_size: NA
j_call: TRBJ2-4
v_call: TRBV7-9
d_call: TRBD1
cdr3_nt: TGTGCCAGCAGCCCAGTAGGGGACAGGGCCCTAGCCAAAAACATTCAGTACTTC
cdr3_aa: CASSPVGDRALAKNIQYF

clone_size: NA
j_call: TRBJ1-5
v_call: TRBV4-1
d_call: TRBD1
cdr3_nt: TGCGCCAGCAGCCCGGACAGGGGCAATCAGCCCCAGCATTTT
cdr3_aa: CASSPDRGNQPQHF

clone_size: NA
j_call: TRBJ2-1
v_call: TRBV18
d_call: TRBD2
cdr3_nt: TGTGCCGCACGGGGGAGACTAGCGGGATCGGTTGAGCAGTTCTTC
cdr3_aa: CAARGRLAGSVEQFF

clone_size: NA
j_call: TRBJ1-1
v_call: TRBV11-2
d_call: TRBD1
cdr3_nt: TGTGCCAGCAGCTCCGACAGGGGCTGGGCTGAAGCTTTCTTT
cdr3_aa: CASSSDRGWAEAFF

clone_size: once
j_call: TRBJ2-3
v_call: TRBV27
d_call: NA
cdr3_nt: TGTGCCAGCAGTTTTCCGGGAGTGTCGGATACGCAGTATTTT
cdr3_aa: CASSFPGVSDTQYF

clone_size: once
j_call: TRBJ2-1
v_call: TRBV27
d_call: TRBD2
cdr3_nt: TGTGCCAGCAGTTTTTCCGGGAGGGCCAGTGAGCAGTTCTTC
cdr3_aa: CASSFSGRASEQFF

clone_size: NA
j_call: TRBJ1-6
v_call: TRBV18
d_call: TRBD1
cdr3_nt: TGTGCCAGCTCACCCCTCCCCGCGGGACAGGTCACTTACTACTATAATTCACCCCTCCACTTT
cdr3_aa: CASSPLPAGQVTYYYNSPLHF

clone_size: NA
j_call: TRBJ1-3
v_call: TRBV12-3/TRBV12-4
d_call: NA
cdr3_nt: TGTGCCAGCAGTCAAGGACAGAGCTGCTCTTTT
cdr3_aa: CASSQGQSCSF

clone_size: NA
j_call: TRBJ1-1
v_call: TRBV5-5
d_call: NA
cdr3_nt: TGTGCCAGCAGCTTCGGCGGGGGTGGTGGCACTGAAGCTTTCTTT
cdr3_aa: CASSFGGGGGTEAFF

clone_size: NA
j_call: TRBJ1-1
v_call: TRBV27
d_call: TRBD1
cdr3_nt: TGTGCCAGCAGCCCGGACAGGCAGAACACTGAAGCTTTCTTT
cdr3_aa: CASSPDRQNTEAFF

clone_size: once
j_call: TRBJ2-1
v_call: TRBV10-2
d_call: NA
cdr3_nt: TGCGCCAGCAGTGATAATGGACAGTCCTACAATGAGCAGTTCTTC
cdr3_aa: CASSDNGQSYNEQFF

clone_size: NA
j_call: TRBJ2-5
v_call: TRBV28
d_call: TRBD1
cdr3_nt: TGTGCCAGCAGTTTATCAAAAGACCCAGGGACAGGGGTCGAGACCCAGTACTTC
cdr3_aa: CASSLSKDPGTGVETQYF

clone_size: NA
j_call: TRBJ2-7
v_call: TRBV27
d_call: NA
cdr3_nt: TGTGCCAGCAGCCCAGGGGCGGGGGCCTACGAGCAGTACTTC
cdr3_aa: CASSPGAGAYEQYF

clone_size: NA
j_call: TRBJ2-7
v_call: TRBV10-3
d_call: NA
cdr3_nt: TGTGCCATCAGAGAAGGGGGTGACGTCGAGCAGTACTTC
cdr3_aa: CAIREGGDVEQYF

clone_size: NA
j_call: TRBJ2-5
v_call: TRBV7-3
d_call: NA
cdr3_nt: TGTGCCAGCAGGGGGACTCCGGAGGAGACCCAGTACTTC
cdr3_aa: CASRGTPEETQYF

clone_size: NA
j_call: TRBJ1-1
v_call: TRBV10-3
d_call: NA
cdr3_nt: TGTGCCATCAGTGGGGCAGAAAAGAACACTGAAGCTTTCTTT
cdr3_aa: CAISGAEKNTEAFF

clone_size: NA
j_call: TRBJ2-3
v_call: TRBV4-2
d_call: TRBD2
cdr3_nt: TGTGCCAGCAGCCAAGATTGGGGCGGGCGGGGGGCAGATACGCAGTATTTT
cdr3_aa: CASSQDWGGRGADTQYF

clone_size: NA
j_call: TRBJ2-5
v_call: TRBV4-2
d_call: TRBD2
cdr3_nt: TGTGCCAGCAGCCAAGATTTATTTCTGGGGCTAGCGGGAGATGTCCGCCAAGAGACCCAGTACTTC
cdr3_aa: CASSQDLFLGLAGDVRQETQYF